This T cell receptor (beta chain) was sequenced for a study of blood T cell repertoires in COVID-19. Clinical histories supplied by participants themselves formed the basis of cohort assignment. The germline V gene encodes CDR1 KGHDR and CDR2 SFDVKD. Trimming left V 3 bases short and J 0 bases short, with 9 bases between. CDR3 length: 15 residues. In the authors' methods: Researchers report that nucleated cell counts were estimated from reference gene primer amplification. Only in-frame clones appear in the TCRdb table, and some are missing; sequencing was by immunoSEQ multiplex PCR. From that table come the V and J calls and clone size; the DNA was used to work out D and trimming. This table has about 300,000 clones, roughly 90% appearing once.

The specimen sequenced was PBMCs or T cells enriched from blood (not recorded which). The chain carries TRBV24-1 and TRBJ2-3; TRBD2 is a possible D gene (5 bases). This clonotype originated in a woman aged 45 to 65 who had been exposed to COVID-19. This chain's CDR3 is CATSDLGRSTDTQYF. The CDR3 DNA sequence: TGTGCCACCAGTGATCTGGGGAGAAGCACAGATACGCAGTATTTT.